This T cell receptor (beta chain) originates from a study of T cell responses to AZD1222 COVID-19 vaccine. Produced via immunoSEQ multiplex PCR; TCRdb's table is partial and in-frame only. The profile covers under 140,000 clones, with roughly 89% appearing a single time and approximately 15% taken by the ten largest. A word on this clone: Its antigen is unidentified.

Notes on the study in general: Along spike, vaccine-associated CD4 TCRs were found throughout, with dominance at 160-218 and 743-854. After the peak T cell response, and only then, were repertoires sampled.

This clonotype was sampled from an adult who received the AZD1222 COVID-19 vaccine. The source material was peripheral blood, sampled 28 days after the second AZD1222 dose.

The CDR3 coding sequence is TGCGCCAGCTCCAGGGGTGGAAATGAAAAACTGTTTTTT. Its translation is CASSRGGNEKLFF. V is TRBV5-1 and J is TRBJ1-4; a weak D match, TRBD1 (6 bases). CDR1 is SGHRS, CDR2 YFSETQ, per germline. The CDR3 has 13 residues. Trimming removed 7 bases from V and 5 bases from J, with 12 bases in between.